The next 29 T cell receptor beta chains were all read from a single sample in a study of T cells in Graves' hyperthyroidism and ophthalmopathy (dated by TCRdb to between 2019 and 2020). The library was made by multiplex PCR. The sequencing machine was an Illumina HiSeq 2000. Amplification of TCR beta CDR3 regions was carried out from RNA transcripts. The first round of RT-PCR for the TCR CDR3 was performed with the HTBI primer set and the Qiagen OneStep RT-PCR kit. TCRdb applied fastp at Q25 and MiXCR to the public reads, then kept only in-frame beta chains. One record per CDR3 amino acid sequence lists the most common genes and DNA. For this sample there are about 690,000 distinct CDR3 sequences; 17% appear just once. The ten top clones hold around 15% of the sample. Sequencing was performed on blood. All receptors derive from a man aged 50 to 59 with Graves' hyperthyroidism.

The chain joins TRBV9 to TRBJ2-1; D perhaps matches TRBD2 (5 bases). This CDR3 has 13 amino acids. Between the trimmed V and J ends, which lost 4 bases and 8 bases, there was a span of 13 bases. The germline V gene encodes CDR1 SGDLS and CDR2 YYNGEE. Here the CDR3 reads CASSSSDWDEQFF. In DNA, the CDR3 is TGTGCCAGCAGCTCATCGGACTGGGATGAGCAGTTCTTC.

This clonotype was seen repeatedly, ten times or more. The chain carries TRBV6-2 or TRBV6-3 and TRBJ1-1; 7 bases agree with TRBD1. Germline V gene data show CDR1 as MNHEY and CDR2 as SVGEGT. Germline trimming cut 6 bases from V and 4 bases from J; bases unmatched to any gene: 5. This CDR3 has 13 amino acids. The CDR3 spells CASRGGRGTEAFF. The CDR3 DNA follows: TGTGCCAGCAGAGGGGGCAGGGGCACTGAAGCTTTCTTT.

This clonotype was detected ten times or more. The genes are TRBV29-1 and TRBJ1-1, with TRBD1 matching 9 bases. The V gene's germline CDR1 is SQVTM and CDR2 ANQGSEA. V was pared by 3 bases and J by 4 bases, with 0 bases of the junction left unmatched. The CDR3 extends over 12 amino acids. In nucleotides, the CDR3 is TGCAGCGTTGAGGACAGGGGCACTGAAGCTTTCTTT. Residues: CSVEDRGTEAFF. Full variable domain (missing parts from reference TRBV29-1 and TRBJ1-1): SAVISQKPSRDICQRGTSLTIQCQVDSQVTMMFWYRQQPGQSLTLIATANQGSEATYESGFVIDKFPISRPNLTFSTLTVSNMSPEDSSIYLCSVEDRGTEAFFGQGTRLTVV.

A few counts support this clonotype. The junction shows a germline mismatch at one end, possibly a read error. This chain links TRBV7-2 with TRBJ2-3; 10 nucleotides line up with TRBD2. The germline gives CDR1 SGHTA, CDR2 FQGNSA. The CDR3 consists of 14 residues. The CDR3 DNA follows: TGTGCCGGCAGCTTAGCGGGGGGCTTCCCTACGCAGTATTTT. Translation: CAGSLAGGFPTQYF.

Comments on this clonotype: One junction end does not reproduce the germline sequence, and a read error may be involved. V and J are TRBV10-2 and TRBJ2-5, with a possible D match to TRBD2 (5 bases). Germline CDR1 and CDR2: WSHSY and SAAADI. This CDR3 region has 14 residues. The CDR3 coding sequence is TGCGCCAGCAGCCCAGCGGCACTCCAAGAGACCCAGTACTTT. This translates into CASSPAALQETQYF.

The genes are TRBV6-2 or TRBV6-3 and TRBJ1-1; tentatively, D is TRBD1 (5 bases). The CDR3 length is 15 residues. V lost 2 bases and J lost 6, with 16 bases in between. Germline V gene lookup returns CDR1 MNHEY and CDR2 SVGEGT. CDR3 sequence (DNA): TGTGCCAGCAGTTACCTGCAGGGAAAGTTTGCTGAAGCTTTCTTT. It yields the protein CASSYLQGKFAEAFF.

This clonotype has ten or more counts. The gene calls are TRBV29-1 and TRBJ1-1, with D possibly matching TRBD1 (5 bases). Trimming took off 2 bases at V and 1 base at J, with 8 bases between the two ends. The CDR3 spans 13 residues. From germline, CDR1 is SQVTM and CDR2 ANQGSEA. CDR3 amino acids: CSVEQGWNTEAFF. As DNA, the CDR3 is TGCAGCGTTGAACAGGGCTGGAACACTGAAGCTTTCTTT.

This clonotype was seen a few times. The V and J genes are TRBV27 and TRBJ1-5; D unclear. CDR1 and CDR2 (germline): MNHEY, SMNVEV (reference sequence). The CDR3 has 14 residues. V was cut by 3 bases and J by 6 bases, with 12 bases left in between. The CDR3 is CASSFGAGIQPQHF. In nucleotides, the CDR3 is TGTGCCAGCAGTTTTGGCGCGGGTATTCAGCCCCAGCATTTT.

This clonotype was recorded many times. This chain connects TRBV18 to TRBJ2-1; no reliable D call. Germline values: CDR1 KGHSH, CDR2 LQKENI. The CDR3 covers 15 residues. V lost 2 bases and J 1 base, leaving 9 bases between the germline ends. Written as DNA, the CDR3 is TGTGCCAGCTCACCAAATGGTCCTTCCTACAATGAGCAGTTCTTC. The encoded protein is CASSPNGPSYNEQFF. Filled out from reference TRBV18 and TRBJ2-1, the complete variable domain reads NAGVMQNPRHLVRRRGQEARLRCSPMKGHSHVYWYRQLPEEGLKFMVYLQKENIIDESGMPKERFSAEFPKEGPSILRIQQVVRGDSAAYFCASSPNGPSYNEQFFGPGTRLTVL.

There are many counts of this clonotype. The CDR3 is CATSDRLYGYTF. The CDR3 DNA follows: TGTGCCACCAGTGACAGGCTCTATGGCTACACCTTC. This chain joins TRBV24-1 and TRBJ1-2, with D unclear. The CDR3 has 12 amino acids. V lost 4 bases and J 4 bases, leaving 6 bases between the germline ends. Germline lookup yields CDR1 KGHDR and CDR2 SFDVKD.

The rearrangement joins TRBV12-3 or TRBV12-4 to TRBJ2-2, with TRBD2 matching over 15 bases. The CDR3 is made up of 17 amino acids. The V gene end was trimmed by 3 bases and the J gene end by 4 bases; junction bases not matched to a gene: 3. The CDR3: CASSLGLAGGVTGELFF. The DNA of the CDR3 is TGTGCCAGCAGTTTGGGACTAGCGGGAGGCGTCACCGGGGAGCTGTTTTTT.

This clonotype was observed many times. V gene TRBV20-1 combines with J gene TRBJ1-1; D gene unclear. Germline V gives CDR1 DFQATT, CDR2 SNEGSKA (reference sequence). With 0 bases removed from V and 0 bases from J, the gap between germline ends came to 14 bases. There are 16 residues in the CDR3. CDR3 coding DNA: TGCAGTGCTAGAGACCGGCGAGACACCATGAACACTGAAGCTTTCTTT. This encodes CSARDRRDTMNTEAFF.

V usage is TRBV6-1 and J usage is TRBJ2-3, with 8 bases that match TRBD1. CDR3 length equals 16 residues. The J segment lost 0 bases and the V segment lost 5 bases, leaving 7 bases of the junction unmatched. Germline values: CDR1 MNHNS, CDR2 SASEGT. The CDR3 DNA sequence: TGTGCCAGCAGTTTATTGACAGGGGCGAGCACAGATACGCAGTATTTT. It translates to CASSLLTGASTDTQYF.

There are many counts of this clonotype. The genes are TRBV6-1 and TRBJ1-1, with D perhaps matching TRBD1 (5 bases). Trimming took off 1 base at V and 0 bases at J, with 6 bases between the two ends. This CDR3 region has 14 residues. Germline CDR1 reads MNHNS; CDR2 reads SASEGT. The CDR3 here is CASSEGGMNTEAFF. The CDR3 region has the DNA TGTGCCAGCAGTGAAGGGGGGATGAACACTGAAGCTTTCTTT.

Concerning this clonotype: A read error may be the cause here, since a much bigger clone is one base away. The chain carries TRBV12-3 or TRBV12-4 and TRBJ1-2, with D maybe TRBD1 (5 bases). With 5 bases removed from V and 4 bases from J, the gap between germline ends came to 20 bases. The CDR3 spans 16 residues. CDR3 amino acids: CASSPRGNQVSYGYTF. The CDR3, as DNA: TGTGCCAGCAGTCCCCGGGGCAATCAGGTGTCCTATGGCTACACCTTC.

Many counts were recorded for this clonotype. CDR3 in DNA: TGTGCCAGCAGCTTAGAAAGGGGGGCGGGCTACGAGCAGTACTTC. Its translation: CASSLERGAGYEQYF. The chain couples TRBV11-2 to TRBJ2-7, with D perhaps TRBD1 or TRBD2 (6 bases each). CDR1 is SGHAT, CDR2 FQNNGV, per germline. Trimming took 0 bases from V and 3 from J, leaving 12 bases between them. The CDR3 totals 15 residues.

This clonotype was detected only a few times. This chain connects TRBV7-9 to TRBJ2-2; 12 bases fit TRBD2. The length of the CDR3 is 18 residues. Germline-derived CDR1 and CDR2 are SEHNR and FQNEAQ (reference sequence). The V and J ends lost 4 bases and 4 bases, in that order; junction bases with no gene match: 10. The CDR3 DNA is TGTGCCAGCAGCTCCCGACTAGCGGGAGTAGTAGTCACCGGGGAGCTGTTTTTT. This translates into CASSSRLAGVVVTGELFF.

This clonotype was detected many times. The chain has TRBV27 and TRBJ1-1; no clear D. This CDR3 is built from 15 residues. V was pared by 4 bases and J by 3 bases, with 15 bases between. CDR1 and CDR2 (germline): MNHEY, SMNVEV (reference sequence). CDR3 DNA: TGTGCCAGCAGTTCACCGAATTCGGCGGACACTGAAGCTTTCTTT. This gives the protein CASSSPNSADTEAFF.

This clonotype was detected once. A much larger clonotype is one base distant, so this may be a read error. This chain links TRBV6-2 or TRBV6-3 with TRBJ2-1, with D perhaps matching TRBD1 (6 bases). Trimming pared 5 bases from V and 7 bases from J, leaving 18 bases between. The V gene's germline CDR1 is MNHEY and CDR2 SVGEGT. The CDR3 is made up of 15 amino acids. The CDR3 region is CASSESGSRGNEQFF. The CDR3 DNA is TGTGCCAGCAGTGAGTCGGGCTCTAGGGGGAATGAGCAGTTCTTC.

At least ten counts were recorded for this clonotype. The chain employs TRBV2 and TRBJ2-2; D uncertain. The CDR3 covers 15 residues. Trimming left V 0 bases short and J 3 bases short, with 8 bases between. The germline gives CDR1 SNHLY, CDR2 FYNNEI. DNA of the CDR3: TGTGCCAGCAGTGAAGCTGGTCAAGACACCGGGGAGCTGTTTTTT. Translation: CASSEAGQDTGELFF.

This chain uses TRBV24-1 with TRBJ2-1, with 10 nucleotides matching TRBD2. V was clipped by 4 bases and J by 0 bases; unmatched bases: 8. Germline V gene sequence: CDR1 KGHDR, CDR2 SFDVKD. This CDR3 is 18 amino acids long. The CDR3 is CATSERTSGKSSYNEQFF. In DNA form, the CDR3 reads TGTGCCACCAGTGAGAGGACTAGCGGTAAAAGCTCCTACAATGAGCAGTTCTTC.

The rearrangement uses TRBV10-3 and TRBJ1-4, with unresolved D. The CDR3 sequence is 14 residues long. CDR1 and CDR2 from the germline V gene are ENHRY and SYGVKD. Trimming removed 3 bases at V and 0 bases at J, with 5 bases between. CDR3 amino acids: CAISDPATNEKLFF. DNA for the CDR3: TGTGCCATCAGTGACCCAGCAACTAATGAAAAACTGTTTTTT.

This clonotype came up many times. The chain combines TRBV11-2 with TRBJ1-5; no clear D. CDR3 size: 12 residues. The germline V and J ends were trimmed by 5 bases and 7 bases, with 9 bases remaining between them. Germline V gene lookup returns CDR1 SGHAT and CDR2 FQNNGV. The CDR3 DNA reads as TGTGCCAGCAGCCTCCTCGGACAGCCCCAGCATTTT. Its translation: CASSLLGQPQHF.

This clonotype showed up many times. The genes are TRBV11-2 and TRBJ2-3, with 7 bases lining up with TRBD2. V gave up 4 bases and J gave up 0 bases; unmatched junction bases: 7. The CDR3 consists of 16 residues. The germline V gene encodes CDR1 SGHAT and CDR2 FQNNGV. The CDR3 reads CASSSLAEISTDTQYF. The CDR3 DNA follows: TGTGCCAGCAGCTCCCTAGCGGAGATTAGCACAGATACGCAGTATTTT.

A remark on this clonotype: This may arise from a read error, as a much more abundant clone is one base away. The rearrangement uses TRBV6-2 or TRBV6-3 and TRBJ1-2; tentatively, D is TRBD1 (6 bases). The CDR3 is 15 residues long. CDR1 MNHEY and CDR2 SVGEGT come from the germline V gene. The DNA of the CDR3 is TGTGCCAGCAGTTACCCCGGGACACGGAACTATGGCTGCACCTTC. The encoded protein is CASSYPGTRNYGCTF.

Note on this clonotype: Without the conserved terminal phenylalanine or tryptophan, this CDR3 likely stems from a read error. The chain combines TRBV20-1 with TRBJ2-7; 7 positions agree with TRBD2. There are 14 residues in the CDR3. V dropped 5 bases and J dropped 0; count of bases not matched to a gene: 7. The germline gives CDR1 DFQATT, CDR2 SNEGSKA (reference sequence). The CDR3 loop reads CSARTRAYSYEQYS. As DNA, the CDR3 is TGCAGTGCTCGGACTAGGGCATACTCCTACGAGCAGTACTCC.

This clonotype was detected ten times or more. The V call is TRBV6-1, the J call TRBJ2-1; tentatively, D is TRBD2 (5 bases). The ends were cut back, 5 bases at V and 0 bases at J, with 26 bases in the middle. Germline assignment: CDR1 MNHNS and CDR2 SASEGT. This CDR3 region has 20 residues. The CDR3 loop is CASSSMKPGFPVSSYNEQFF. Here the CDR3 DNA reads TGTGCCAGCAGTTCTATGAAACCGGGATTCCCGGTAAGCTCCTACAATGAGCAGTTCTTC.

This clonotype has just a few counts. The CDR3 loop reads CASSYVNSEAFF. The DNA for the CDR3 is TGTGCCAGCAGCTACGTCAACTCTGAAGCTTTCTTT. This chain uses TRBV5-6 with TRBJ1-1; no clear D gene. Trimming took 3 bases from V and 6 from J, leaving 9 bases between them. The CDR3 has 12 amino acids. CDR1 is SGHDT and CDR2 is YYEEEE in the germline V gene.

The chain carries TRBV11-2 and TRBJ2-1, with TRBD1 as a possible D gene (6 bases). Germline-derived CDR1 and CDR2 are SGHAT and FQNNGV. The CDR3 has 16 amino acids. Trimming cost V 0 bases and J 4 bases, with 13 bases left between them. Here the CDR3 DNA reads TGTGCCAGCAGCTTAGAGGGTGGACAGCCATACAATGAGCAGTTCTTC. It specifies CASSLEGGQPYNEQFF.